This passage covers 13 T cell receptor beta chains from one sample sequenced in a study of cytomegalovirus exposure and HLA in healthy donors. Some clones are missing from TCRdb's copy, which holds only in-frame ones; the method was immunoSEQ multiplex PCR. The sample lists 150,000 to 200,000 clones; approximately 80% were seen once. Sequences were obtained from PBMCs. The origin of the receptors is a man under 40 in good health and CMV-seropositive.

This CDR3 is CAWRFFYLGGQKQETQYF. Written as DNA, the CDR3 is TGTGCCTGGAGGTTCTTCTATCTGGGGGGGCAGAAACAAGAGACCCAGTACTTC. The rearrangement links TRBV30 to TRBJ2-5; tentatively, D is TRBD2 (7 bases). The CDR3 is 18 residues long. Germline CDR1 reads GTSNPN; CDR2 reads SVGIG (reference sequence). Trimming stripped 3 bases from V and 2 bases from J, with 25 bases between.

The gene calls are TRBV9 and TRBJ1-1; TRBD1 might be the D (5 bases). With 3 bases removed from V and 3 bases from J, the gap between germline ends came to 18 bases. This CDR3 spans 16 amino acids. Germline CDR1 and CDR2: SGDLS and YYNGEE. The CDR3 reads CASSAPLGGADTEAFF. DNA for the CDR3: TGTGCCAGCAGCGCACCCCTCGGAGGGGCCGACACTGAAGCTTTCTTT.

The gene calls are TRBV25-1 and TRBJ2-1; TRBD2 aligns across 7 bases. Germline V CDR1 and CDR2: MGHDK, SYGVNS. V was clipped by 1 base and J by 8 bases; unmatched bases: 14. CDR3 length equals 17 residues. The CDR3 DNA reads as TGTGCCAGCAGTGAATGGGGTGCGGGGGTGGGGTTCCATGAGCAGTTCTTC. This codes for CASSEWGAGVGFHEQFF.

The chain joins TRBV5-1 to TRBJ2-7; TRBD2 is a possible D gene (5 bases). The CDR3 sequence is 14 residues long. Trimming took off 4 bases at V and 3 bases at J, with 14 bases between the two ends. CDR1 and CDR2 (germline): SGHRS, YFSETQ. The CDR3 here is CASSPSEGSYEQYF. Written as DNA, the CDR3 is TGCGCCAGCAGCCCTTCAGAAGGGAGCTACGAGCAGTACTTC.

The chain links TRBV7-2 to TRBJ2-4, with TRBD2 identical over 8 bases. This CDR3 region has 13 residues. Trimming removed 5 bases from V and 6 bases from J; junction bases left unmatched: 3. Per germline, CDR1 SGHTA and CDR2 FQGNSA. Here the CDR3 DNA reads TGTGCCAGCAGCCCGGGGGGGGGAAACATTCAGTACTTC. Amino acid sequence: CASSPGGGNIQYF.

In this sample, this clone turned up once. The chain employs TRBV6-4 and TRBJ2-3; the match to TRBD2 covers 12 bases. This CDR3 has 15 residues. Germline V gives CDR1 MRHNA, CDR2 SNTAGT. Unmatched junction bases numbered 4, after V lost 3 bases and J lost 6 bases. CDR3 nucleotide sequence: TGTGCCAGCAGTGAGACCGGACTAGCGGGGGATACGCAGTATTTT. It translates to CASSETGLAGDTQYF.

The rearrangement uses TRBV5-1 and TRBJ2-5; tentative D call: TRBD2 (6 bases). This CDR3 is 15 amino acids long. Per the germline V gene, CDR1 is SGHRS and CDR2 is YFSETQ. V shed 4 bases and J shed 0 bases, with 13 bases lying between them. CDR3 sequence reads: CASSPTTGDQETQYF. CDR3 DNA: TGCGCCAGCAGCCCAACCACGGGGGACCAAGAGACCCAGTACTTC.

The CDR3 nucleotides read TGTGCCAGCAGTTACGACAGGTTCTATGGCTACACCTTC. Translated: CASSYDRFYGYTF. This chain uses TRBV6-6 with TRBJ1-2; TRBD1 might be the D (6 bases). The CDR3 sequence is 13 residues long. The germline V gene has CDR1 MNHNY and CDR2 SVGAGI (reference sequence). V was trimmed by 2 bases and J by 4 bases, leaving 8 bases between them.

This sequence joins TRBV5-1 and TRBJ2-2; a weak D match, TRBD1 (5 bases). The CDR3 totals 16 residues. Looked up from germline, CDR1 is SGHRS and CDR2 is YFSETQ. V shed 2 bases and J shed 2 bases, with 13 bases lying between them. In DNA form, the CDR3 reads TGCGCCAGCAGCTTAAAGGACACCTTAAACACCGGGGAGCTGTTTTTT. Its protein is CASSLKDTLNTGELFF.

The rearrangement links TRBV5-1 to TRBJ1-1, with D tentatively TRBD1 (6 bases). V lost 0 bases and J lost 0, with 15 bases in between. CDR1 SGHRS and CDR2 YFSETQ come from the germline V gene. The CDR3 length is 17 residues. This CDR3 reads CASSLDSSGHLNTEAFF. For the CDR3, the DNA is TGCGCCAGCAGCTTGGACTCATCGGGACATCTGAACACTGAAGCTTTCTTT.

V usage is TRBV19 and J usage is TRBJ1-1; the D gene is possibly TRBD1 (5 bases). The CDR3 sequence is 15 residues long. Trimming removed 6 bases at V and 1 base at J, with 15 bases between. Germline loops: CDR1 LNHDA, CDR2 SQIVND (reference sequence). CDR3 in DNA: TGTGCCAGTAGCAAGCGGGGGTTAGGGAACACTGAAGCTTTCTTT. As protein: CASSKRGLGNTEAFF.

This chain links TRBV11-3 with TRBJ2-7; possibly TRBD1 for D (5 bases). The V and J ends lost 5 bases and 6 bases respectively, with 20 bases between them. The germline V gene encodes CDR1 SGHNT and CDR2 YENEEA. The CDR3 is 15 residues long. The CDR3, as DNA: TGTGCCAGCAGCACAAGCGCGTCAGGGATTGGCGAGCAGTACTTC. This encodes CASSTSASGIGEQYF. Full variable domain (missing parts from reference TRBV11-3 and TRBJ2-7): EAGVVQSPRYKIIEKKQPVAFWCNPISGHNTLYWYLQNLGQGPELLIRYENEEAVDDSQLPKDRFSAERLKGVDSTLKIQPAELGDSAVYLCASSTSASGIGEQYFGPGTRLTVT.

CDR3 sequence (DNA): TGTGCCAGCAATCTACCAGGGGGCACTGAAGCTTTCTTT. This gives the protein CASNLPGGTEAFF. The chain recombines TRBV6-5 with TRBJ1-1; TRBD1 aligns across 7 bases. In germline, CDR1 is MNHEY, CDR2 SVGAGI. The CDR3 length is 13 residues. J lost 4 bases, V lost 7 bases, and 6 bases had no gene match.